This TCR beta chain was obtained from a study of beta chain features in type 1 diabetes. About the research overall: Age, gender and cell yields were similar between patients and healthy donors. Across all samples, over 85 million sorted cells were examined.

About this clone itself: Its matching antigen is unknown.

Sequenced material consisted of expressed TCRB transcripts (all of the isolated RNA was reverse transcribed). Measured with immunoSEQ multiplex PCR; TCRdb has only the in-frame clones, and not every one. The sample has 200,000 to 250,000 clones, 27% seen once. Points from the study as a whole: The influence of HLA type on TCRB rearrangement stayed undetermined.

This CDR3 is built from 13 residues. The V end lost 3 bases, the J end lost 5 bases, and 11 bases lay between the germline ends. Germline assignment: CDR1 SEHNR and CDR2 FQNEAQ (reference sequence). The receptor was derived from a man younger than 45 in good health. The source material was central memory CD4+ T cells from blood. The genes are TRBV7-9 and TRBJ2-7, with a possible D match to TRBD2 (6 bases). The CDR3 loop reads CASSLDYLHEQYF. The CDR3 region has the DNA TGTGCCAGCAGCTTGGACTATTTACACGAGCAGTACTTC.